This TCR beta chain was captured by sequencing in a study of beta chain features in type 1 diabetes. Overall study results and limits: Compared with healthy donors, patients appeared to share more similar naive, central memory and regulatory TCRB repertoires. Across all four CD4+ subsets, people with type 1 diabetes showed modestly shorter TCRB CDR3s.

Every bit of the isolated RNA underwent reverse transcription, so sequencing read expressed TCRB transcripts. The table came from immunoSEQ multiplex PCR; TCRdb's copy has only in-frame clones and leaves some out. Of 200,000 to 250,000 clones in the sample, approximately 14% were seen once. Of note for this clone: As yet, its antigen is unknown.

This CDR3 spans 12 amino acids. V trimming: 6 bases; J trimming: 8 bases; junction bases outside the gene matches: 4. Germline V gives CDR1 MRHNA, CDR2 SNTAGT. The sample was naive CD4+ T cells from blood. This TCR came from a young man with type 1 diabetes. The chain uses TRBV6-4 and TRBJ1-2; 9 bases fit TRBD1. The CDR3 bases are TGTGCCAGCAGGGACAGGGGCAGAGGCTACACCTTC. Translation gives CASRDRGRGYTF.